This TCR beta chain came from a study of T cell responses to AZD1222 COVID-19 vaccine. Study-level results: Distributed over spike, vaccine-associated CD4 TCRs predominated at 160-218 and 743-854. Reportedly, nearly half the spike-specific TCRs target unmutated variant regions.

Repertoires were generated with immunoSEQ multiplex PCR, while TCRdb's copy carries only in-frame clones and drops some. The sample has around 150,000 clones, around 94% seen once. V was cut by 7 bases and J by 1 base, with 13 bases left in between. CDR1 is LNHDA, CDR2 SQIVND, per germline (reference sequence). The CDR3 has 14 residues. This clone was observed once. As yet, its antigen is unknown. The sequence derives from an adult in good health. The chain joins TRBV19 to TRBJ1-2, with D perhaps TRBD1 (6 bases). The source material was peripheral blood, sampled on day 0 of AZD1222 vaccination. As DNA, the CDR3 is TGTGCCAGTAACCCCTGGGGGCTTAACTATGGCTACACCTTC. Amino acid sequence: CASNPWGLNYGYTF.